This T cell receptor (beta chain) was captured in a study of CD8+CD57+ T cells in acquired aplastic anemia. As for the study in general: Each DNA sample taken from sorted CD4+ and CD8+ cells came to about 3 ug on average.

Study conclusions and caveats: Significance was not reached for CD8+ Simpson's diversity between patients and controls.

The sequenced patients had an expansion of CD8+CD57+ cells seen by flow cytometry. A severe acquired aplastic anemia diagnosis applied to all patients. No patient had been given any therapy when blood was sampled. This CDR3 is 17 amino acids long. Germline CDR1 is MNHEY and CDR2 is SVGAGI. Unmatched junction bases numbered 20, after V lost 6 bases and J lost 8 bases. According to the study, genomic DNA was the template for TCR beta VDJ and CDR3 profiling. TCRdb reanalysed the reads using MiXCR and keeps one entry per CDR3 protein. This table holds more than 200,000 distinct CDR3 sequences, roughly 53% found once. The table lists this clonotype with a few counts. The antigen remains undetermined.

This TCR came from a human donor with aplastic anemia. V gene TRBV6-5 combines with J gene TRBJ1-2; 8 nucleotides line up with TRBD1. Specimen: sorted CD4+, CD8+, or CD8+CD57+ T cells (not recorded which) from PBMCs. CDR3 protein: CASSHPGGAKVRGGYTF. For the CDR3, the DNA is TGTGCCAGCAGCCACCCAGGGGGCGCAAAAGTCCGGGGAGGCTACACCTTC.